A selection of T cell receptor beta chains follows, all from one sample in a study of T cell changes during pregnancy in multiple sclerosis. Libraries were prepared by immunoSEQ multiplex PCR; TCRdb keeps only in-frame clonotypes and omits some of them. The sample carries approximately 59,000 clones, under 95% recorded once. The specimen was peripheral blood, collected in the third trimester of pregnancy. The receptors were gathered from a female donor in good health, enrolled as a control in a pregnancy study. Both conserved end residues are part of each CDR3. D genes are given only for firm matches. Size tells how often a clone was seen (once, few, many) or the class of an expanded clone, and some rows leave it out.

TRBD1 TRBJ2-7 14 TRBV19 NA TGTGCCAGTGGGACAGGGCGAAGGTTCTACGAGCAGTACTTC CASGTGRRFYEQYF
NA TRBJ1-1 15 TRBV27 NA TGTGCCAGCAGCTTAACCGCGGGGGGGGGTACTGAAGCTTTCTTT CASSLTAGGGTEAFF
NA TRBJ2-6 15 TRBV4-1 NA TGCGCCAGCAGCCCGACAGGAGCTGGGGCCAACGTCCTGACTTTC CASSPTGAGANVLTF
TRBD1 TRBJ2-4 15 TRBV9 NA TGTGCCAGCAGCGTAGAGGGGGGACAGGGGGACATTCAGTACTTC CASSVEGGQGDIQYF
NA TRBJ2-3 13 TRBV9 NA TGTGCCAGCAGCCCCAGACTGGGTACTACGCAGTATTTT CASSPRLGTTQYF
TRBD2 TRBJ2-5 15 TRBV27 NA TGTGCCAGCAGTTCCACTAGCGGGGGGCGAGAGACCCAGTACTTC CASSSTSGGRETQYF
TRBD1 TRBJ1-1 14 TRBV10-3 NA TGTGCCATCAGGGGGACAGTCGGAGGGACTGAAGCTTTCTTT CAIRGTVGGTEAFF
NA TRBJ2-7 14 TRBV2 NA TGTGCCAGCACCCAGGAAGCGGCCTCCTACGAGCAGTACTTC CASTQEAASYEQYF
NA TRBJ2-3 16 TRBV28 NA TGTGCCACCAAGTTGGGGGCTAGCGGAATCACAGATACGCAGTATTTT CATKLGASGITDTQYF
NA TRBJ1-1 15 TRBV10-3 NA TGTGCCATCAGTGCCCTAGGCGGGGCGAAAACTGAAGCTTTCTTT CAISALGGAKTEAFF
NA TRBJ1-5 17 TRBV7-8 NA TGTGCCAGCAGCCGATTAGGGGGAGGGAATAGCAATCAGCCCCAGCATTTT CASSRLGGGNSNQPQHF
NA TRBJ2-3 14 TRBV6-4 NA TGTGCCAGCTCCCCACAGGGTAACACAGATACGCAGTATTTT CASSPQGNTDTQYF
TRBD1 TRBJ2-5 15 TRBV10-3 NA TGTGCCATCAGTACGGGACAGCTACTCCAAGAGACCCAGTACTTC CAISTGQLLQETQYF
TRBD1 TRBJ1-3 14 TRBV7-9 NA TGTGCCAGCACCCTGACAGGGAAAGGAAACACCATATATTTT CASTLTGKGNTIYF
TRBD1 TRBJ1-6 13 TRBV27 NA TGTGCCAGCAAAGGCAGGGGGTATTCACCCCTCCACTTT CASKGRGYSPLHF
TRBD2 TRBJ2-7 15 TRBV6-4 NA TGTGCCAGCAGTGACCTGCGGGGGGGCCGGTACGAGCAGTACTTC CASSDLRGGRYEQYF
TRBD2 TRBJ2-3 17 TRBV6-1 NA TGTGCCAGCAGTGAGGGGATAGCGGGGGGCAGCACAGATACGCAGTATTTT CASSEGIAGGSTDTQYF
NA TRBJ1-6 15 TRBV14 NA TGTGCCAGCAGCCAAGATCCAGGCCCGCCCTCACCCCTCCACTTT CASSQDPGPPSPLHF
NA TRBJ1-6 14 TRBV5-6 once TGTGCCAGCAGCTTGCATAGTAGAAATTCACCCCTCCACTTT CASSLHSRNSPLHF
TRBD1 TRBJ2-3 16 TRBV5-6 NA TGTGCCAGCAGCCTTCGTTGGGACAGGGGGTCAGATACGCAGTATTTT CASSLRWDRGSDTQYF
NA TRBJ2-2 14 TRBV18 once TGTGCCAGCTCACCCATGACAGTTACCGGGGAGCTGTTTTTT CASSPMTVTGELFF
NA TRBJ1-1 12 TRBV2 once TGTGCCAGCAATAATCTGAACACTGAAGCTTTCTTT CASNNLNTEAFF
NA TRBJ1-1 13 TRBV30 few TGTGCCTGGAGTGAAGGGAGTCACACTGAAGCTTTCTTT CAWSEGSHTEAFF
NA TRBJ1-5 12 TRBV10-2 NA TGCGCCAGCAGTGATCCGGGTCAGCCCCAGCATTTT CASSDPGQPQHF
NA TRBJ2-1 14 TRBV2 NA TGTGCCAGCAGCGGGGGGCTCGGGTACAATGAGCAGTTCTTC CASSGGLGYNEQFF
NA TRBJ2-2 15 TRBV7-9 NA TGTGCCAGCAGCCTCCGGGACTCGAACACCGGGGAGCTGTTTTTT CASSLRDSNTGELFF
NA TRBJ2-7 13 TRBV18 NA TGTGCCAGCTCACCTGGGACATTAAGCGAGCAGTACTTC CASSPGTLSEQYF
NA TRBJ2-3 17 TRBV4-1 NA TGCGCCAGCAGCCAAGAGCGGTCTAGCGTACTCGGGGATACGCAGTATTTT CASSQERSSVLGDTQYF
TRBD1 TRBJ2-7 15 TRBV6-5 NA TGTGCCAGCAGTCGATCGGGACAGACAACGAGCGAGCAGTACTTT CASSRSGQTTSEQYF
TRBD1 TRBJ1-2 14 TRBV7-2 NA TGTGCCAGCAGACAGGGGGCGCGGGGCTATGGCTACACCTTC CASRQGARGYGYTF